Listed below are T cell receptor delta chains from one sample, sequenced in a study of gamma-delta chains in newborns, infants, children. TCRdb re-processed the reads via CATT. The data show 5,100 or so delta-chain clones, 2.7% seen once. Sequenced sample: blood. Receptors originate from a child who was a newborn, infant or young child, either healthy, febrile or measles-vaccinated (not recorded which). CDR3s include the opening cysteine and the closing phenylalanine or tryptophan. The D gene is left open where the match is weak. Not every row has a clone size; where given, it reads once, few, many or a size class.

>TRDJ1|-|TRDD3|TRDV1
TGTGCTCTTACTGGGGCATACACCGATAAACTCATCTTT
CALTGAYTDKLIF
>TRDJ3|-|-|TRDV2
TGTGCCTGTGACACCGTACTGGGAATTTCAAGCTCCTGGGACACCCGACAGATGTTTTTC
CACDTVLGISSSWDTRQMFF
>TRDJ2|few|TRDD3|TRDV1
TGTGCTCTTGGGGAACTAGTAGACTTAATGGTGTCCAACTGGGGGATACGCGCTTTGACAGCACAACTCTTCTTT
CALGELVDLMVSNWGIRALTAQLFF
>TRDJ3|few|TRDD3|TRDV2
TGTGCCTGTGACGTACTGGGGGCTTCCTCCTGGGACACCCGACAGATGTTTTTC
CACDVLGASSWDTRQMFF
>TRDJ1|-|TRDD3|TRDV2
TGTGCCTGTGACACCGGAGACATACTGGGGCCCCACACCGATAAACTCATCTTT
CACDTGDILGPHTDKLIF
>TRDJ3|few|TRDD3|TRDV2
TGTGCCTGTGACACCGGATACGCAAGCTCCTGGGACACCCGACAGATGTTTTTC
CACDTGYASSWDTRQMFF
>TRDJ3|few|-|TRDV2
TGTGCCTGTGACACCGTACTCAGCTCCTGGGACACCCGACAGATGTTTTTC
CACDTVLSSWDTRQMFF
>TRDJ1|few|TRDD3|TRAV29/DV5
TGTGCAGCAAGCGCGCTGGGGGACACCGATAAACTCATCTTT
CAASALGDTDKLIF
>TRDJ1|-|TRDD3|TRDV2
TGTGCCTGTGACACCGTGGGATACGCGGTGTACACCGATAAACTCATCTTT
CACDTVGYAVYTDKLIF
>TRDJ2|-|TRDD3|TRDV2
TGTGCCTACTGGGATACCTTAGCTTTGACAGCACAACTCTTCTTT
CAYWDTLALTAQLFF
>TRDJ2|medium-sized|TRDD3|TRDV2
TGTGCCTGTGACCACTGGGGGGAAAAAGCTTTGACAGCACAACTCTTCTTT
CACDHWGEKALTAQLFF
>TRDJ1|few|-|TRDV1
TGTGCTCTTGGGGAAGGCCTTCCCCAATCGTACACCGATAAACTCATCTTT
CALGEGLPQSYTDKLIF
>TRDJ3|-|TRDD3|TRDV2
TGTGCCTGTGACACGGCGCTGGGGGATACCTGGGACACCCGACAGATGTTTTTC
CACDTALGDTWDTRQMFF
>TRDJ3|medium-sized|TRDD3|TRDV2
TGTGCCTGTGACACCTGGGGGATGAGCTCCTGGGACACCCGACAGATGTTTTTC
CACDTWGMSSWDTRQMFF
>TRDJ3|medium-sized|TRDD3|TRDV2
TGTGCCTGTGACAGTACTGGGGACATATCCTGGGACACCCGACAGATGTTTTTC
CACDSTGDISWDTRQMFF
>TRDJ3|-|-|TRDV2
TGTGCCTGTGACACTGGGGGTTCCAATCCCCCCGGCTCCTGGGACACCCGACAGATGTTTTTC
CACDTGGSNPPGSWDTRQMFF
>TRDJ3|-|-|TRDV2
TGTGCCTGTGACACCTGGGGCACCCGACAGGTGTTTTTC
CACDTWGTRQVFF
>TRDJ1|few|TRDD3|TRDV2
TGTGCCTGTGACATACTGGGGGATACGCGGTACACCGATAAACTCATCTTT
CACDILGDTRYTDKLIF
>TRDJ3|-|TRDD3|TRDV2
TGTGCCTGTGACACCGGGGGGCTGGGGGATACGTTCAGCTCCTGGGACACCCGACAGATGTTTTTC
CACDTGGLGDTFSSWDTRQMFF
>TRDJ3|-|-|TRDV2
TGTGCCTGTGACACCGTACTGGGAGATACCCTCTCTTGGGACACCCGACAGATGTTTTTC
CACDTVLGDTLSWDTRQMFF
>TRDJ1|-|TRDD3|TRDV2
TGTGCCTGTGACAATATACTGGGGTCCCAAAGCATCGATAAACTCATCTTT
CACDNILGSQSIDKLIF
>TRDJ3|few|TRDD3|TRDV2
TGTGCCTGTGACAATACTGGGGGATACGGGAGCTCCTGGGACACCCGACAGATGTTTTTC
CACDNTGGYGSSWDTRQMFF
>TRDJ3|few|TRDD3|TRDV2
TGTGCCTGTGACGAATACTGGGGGAGCTCCTGGGACACCCGACAGATGTTTTTC
CACDEYWGSSWDTRQMFF
>TRDJ2|few|TRDD3|TRDV3
TGTGCCTTACCCCTTCCTACTGGGGGATACGCTTTGACAGCACAACTCTTCTTT
CALPLPTGGYALTAQLFF
>TRDJ3|few|-|TRDV2
TGTGCCTGTGACACCGCTGGGGAAAGCTCCTGGGACACCCGACAGATGTTTTTC
CACDTAGESSWDTRQMFF
>TRDJ3|few|-|TRDV2
TGTGCCTGTGACACTCTACCGGGGACACTCCCCTCCTGGGACACCCGACAGATGTTTTTC
CACDTLPGTLPSWDTRQMFF
>TRDJ2|-|-|TRDV2
TGTGCCTGTGACACCGAGGATACGACAGCACAACTCTTCTTT
CACDTEDTTAQLFF
>TRDJ1|few|TRDD3|TRDV1
TGTGCTCTTGGGAATTCCTATCGGTGGGGGATACGGCTATACACCGATAAACTCATCTTT
CALGNSYRWGIRLYTDKLIF
>TRDJ3|few|TRDD3|TRDV2
TGTGCCTGTGACACGTACTGGGGCCAGACCTCCTGGGACACCCGACAGATGTTTTTC
CACDTYWGQTSWDTRQMFF
>TRDJ3|-|TRDD3|TRDV2
TGTGCCTGTACCCGACTGGGGGATACTACCTGGGACACCCGACAGATGTTTTTC
CACTRLGDTTWDTRQMFF